This T cell receptor (beta chain) appears in the sequencing data of a study of T cell responses to AZD1222 COVID-19 vaccine. CDR3 length: 11 residues. CDR1 MNHEY and CDR2 SVGAGI come from the germline V gene. V lost 6 bases, J lost 5 bases, and 7 bases lay in between. This clone was observed a single time. This table comes from immunoSEQ multiplex PCR, and its TCRdb copy is limited to in-frame clones, with some not included. The data hold 50,000 to 70,000 clones, with 86% observed a single time. Sequences were derived from peripheral blood, sampled 28 days after the second AZD1222 dose. The sequence was collected from an adult who received the AZD1222 COVID-19 vaccine. The chain carries TRBV6-5 and TRBJ1-1; possible D gene TRBD1, 5 bases. CDR3 protein: CASSQGTEAFF. The CDR3 nucleotides are TGTGCCAGCAGCCAGGGTACTGAAGCTTTCTTT.